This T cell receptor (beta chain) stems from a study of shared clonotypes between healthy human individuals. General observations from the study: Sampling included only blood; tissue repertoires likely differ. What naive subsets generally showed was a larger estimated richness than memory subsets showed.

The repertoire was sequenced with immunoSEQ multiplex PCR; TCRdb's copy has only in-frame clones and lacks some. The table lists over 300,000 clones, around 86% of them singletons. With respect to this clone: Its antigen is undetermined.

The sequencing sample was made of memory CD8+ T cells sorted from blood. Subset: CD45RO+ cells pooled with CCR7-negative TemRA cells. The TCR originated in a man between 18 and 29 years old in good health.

The CDR3 DNA reads TGTGCTAGTGGTTTCCAACCGCTCCTTCCCCTCTACAATGAGCAGTTCTTC. It encodes CASGFQPLLPLYNEQFF. V gene TRBV12-5 combines with J gene TRBJ2-1; D is unclear. Trimming shortened V by 3 bases and J by 3 bases, and 18 bases separated the two germline ends. Germline CDR1 is LGHNT and CDR2 is FRNRAP. This CDR3 is built from 17 residues. Based on the CDR3 plus reference TRBV12-5 and TRBJ2-1, the full variable domain is DARVTQTPRHKVTEMGQEVTMRCQPILGHNTVFWYRQTMMQGLELLAYFRNRAPLDDSGMPKDRFSAEMPDATLATLKIQPSEPRDSAVYFCASGFQPLLPLYNEQFFGPGTRLTVL.